This T cell receptor (beta chain) was recorded in a study of CD8+CD57+ T cells in acquired aplastic anemia (dated by TCRdb to 2016 to 2019). A note on the overall study: A mean of approximately 3 ug of DNA, ranging from roughly 0.2 to 30 ug, was extracted from sorted CD4+ and CD8+ cells. CD8+CD57+ expansion was defined as a frequency above the mean frequency observed in healthy subjects. General study outcomes and caveats: CD8+ Simpson's diversity did not differ significantly between patients and healthy controls (P=0.060). Although 25 to 30 CD8+ CDR3 sequences were shared by patients and controls, these sequences appeared highly expressed in patients and within the immunodominant clones of patients.

Genomic DNA was used as template for profiling of TCR beta VDJ combinations and CDR3 sequences. An Illumina HiSeq 2000 was the platform used for TCR repertoire sequencing. The authors processed their data as follows. Repertoires were assessed using TRBV/TRBJ rearrangement plots, CDR3 size and DJ length profiles, and Simpson's diversity index. Whichever DNA sequence was most abundant in the deep sequencing data was defined as the immunodominant clone. CDR3 amino acid sequences were screened for sharing across subjects and were compared with published repertoires and the VDJdb database. In TCRdb, the public reads were trimmed at Q25 with fastp and aligned with MiXCR, with productive beta chains retained. For every CDR3 protein sequence, its rows merge into one entry that carries the most common genes and DNA. TCRdb, not the original authors, processed these V and J calls. Counted in this sample were 190,000 or so distinct CDR3 sequences; less than 60% of them appeared once. Roughly 1.8% of the sample belongs to the ten largest clones.

The trim is 1 base for V and 0 bases for J, with a gap of 14 bases between the germline ends. CDR1 and CDR2, looked up from the germline V gene, are ENHRY and SYGVKD. Taken from cysteine to phenylalanine, the CDR3 has 17 residues. Left in the record is the CDR3 DNA by itself, 51 bases read in frame from the first base. With respect to this clonotype: Its target antigen remains unknown. Per-nucleotide qualities are absent, and no much larger clonotype sits a single base away.

Flow cytometry had shown CD8+CD57+ cell expansion in the patients selected for sequencing. Every patient had a diagnosis of severe acquired aplastic anemia based on International Study of Aplastic Anemia and Agranulocytosis and Camitta criteria. At the time blood was sampled, none of the patients had received any therapy. TCR repertoires of sorted CD4+ and CD8+ blood T cells from severe aplastic anemia patients and healthy subjects were deep-sequenced in the study. Patients were enrolled in the USA under clinicaltrials.gov protocols 00001620, 01623167, 00001397, 00071045, 00081523 and 00961064. Ficoll-Paque density gradient centrifugation was used to isolate peripheral blood mononuclear cells. Before DNA was extracted, CD4+ and CD8+ T cells were sorted using either FACS or magnetic beads.

The sequenced sample consisted of sorted CD4+, CD8+, or CD8+CD57+ T cells (not recorded which) from PBMCs. This sequence uses TRBV10-3 and TRBJ2-3, with the D gene too uncertain to name. This sequence originates from a human donor with aplastic anemia. The CDR3 region has the sequence CAISEYEGDGSTDTQYF. The base sequence is TGTGCCATCAGTGAGTACGAAGGAGACGGGAGCACAGATACGCAGTATTTT.